The clone carrying this T cell receptor (beta chain) was found once. Per germline, CDR1 MNHNY and CDR2 SVGAGI (reference sequence). The V gene end was trimmed by 8 bases and the J gene end by 5 bases; junction bases not matched to a gene: 13. There are 16 residues in the CDR3. Authors' methods: Reference gene primer amplification yielded estimated nucleated cell counts. TCRdb's copy holds only in-frame clones and misses some; the assay was immunoSEQ multiplex PCR. That table is the source of V, J and clone size, and D and trimming were worked out from the DNA. This table holds around 38,000 clones, roughly nine tenths found once. Seattle's enrolled individuals joined amid active infection and were then monitored longitudinally. The sample is drawn from a study of blood T cell repertoires in COVID-19. About the research overall: The origin of the acute and convalescent COVID-19 samples was the United States, Italy and Spain. PBMCs, B-cell-depleted T cells, or T cells provided the cDNA or gDNA that made up the material.

The sequenced sample consisted of peripheral blood. The TCR sequence derives from a man aged 55-75 years with COVID-19, enrolled during active disease. The chain carries TRBV6-6 and TRBJ2-5; 11 bases agree with TRBD1. The CDR3: CASSRGTGGMTETQYF. As DNA, the CDR3 is TGTGCCAGCTCCCGCGGGACAGGGGGTATGACTGAGACCCAGTACTTC.